These 5 T cell receptor beta chains were sequenced from one sample in a study of blood T cells in healthy people across ages. With a J-beta primer mix and a sample-barcoded 5' primer, a second PCR ran 7 to 11 cycles. TCRdb called the 5' RACE reads again in MiXCR, with one record for every CDR3 protein. The sample has roughly 1,800,000 distinct CDR3 sequences; less than 50% are singletons. The specimen sequenced was blood. All receptors derive from a woman aged 35 to 49 in good health.

This clonotype was counted only a few times. The chain carries TRBV27 and TRBJ2-7; possible D gene TRBD2, 6 bases. CDR3 length: 14 residues. V was clipped by 3 bases and J by 3 bases, with 12 bases between them. Germline assignment: CDR1 MNHEY and CDR2 SMNVEV (reference sequence). The DNA of the CDR3 is TGTGCCAGCAGTTTGACGGGACTTTTCTACGAGCAGTACTTC. Amino acids: CASSLTGLFYEQYF.

The rearrangement joins TRBV24-1 to TRBJ2-7; 9 bases map to TRBD1. The V segment lost 7 bases and the J segment 7 bases; nucleotides outside the gene matches: 10. Germline lookup yields CDR1 KGHDR and CDR2 SFDVKD. The CDR3 length is 14 residues. The DNA for the CDR3 is TGTGCCACCAGCCCCGGGACAGGGAGCTTAGAGCAGTACTTC. Protein sequence: CATSPGTGSLEQYF.

This clonotype turned up a few times. The genes are TRBV7-3 and TRBJ2-1; D possibly corresponds to TRBD2 (7 bases). V lost 1 base to trimming and J lost 4 bases, with 11 bases between them. The length of the CDR3 is 15 residues. The germline V gene encodes CDR1 SGHTA and CDR2 FQGTGA. The CDR3 loop is CASSLIGGPYNEQFF. DNA of the CDR3: TGTGCCAGCAGCTTAATCGGGGGGCCTTACAATGAGCAGTTCTTC.

The chain combines TRBV2 with TRBJ2-1, with 9 bases identical to TRBD2. The germline V gene encodes CDR1 SNHLY and CDR2 FYNNEI. V lost 3 bases and J lost 11; bases outside the gene matches: 11. The CDR3 runs 15 residues. The CDR3: CASSERGGLLSKQFF. CDR3 DNA: TGTGCCAGCAGTGAGCGGGGGGGCCTCTTGTCAAAGCAGTTCTTC.

To note about this clonotype: A much larger clone differs by one base, so this may be a read error. CDR3 sequence reads: CASSFWDSSYNEQFF. The CDR3 DNA follows: TGTGCCAGCAGTTTCTGGGACAGCTCCTACAATGAGCAGTTCTTC. The gene calls are TRBV12-3 or TRBV12-4 and TRBJ2-1; 7 bases are shared with TRBD1. The length of the CDR3 is 15 residues. V shed 3 bases, J shed 0 bases, and the junction held 2 bases outside the gene matches.